This T cell receptor (beta chain) was found in a study of blood T cell repertoires in COVID-19. About the study: There were acute and convalescent COVID-19 samples, and they came from the United States, Italy and Spain.

A Seattle source enrolled patients during active infection and followed them longitudinally. Original analysis: Scientists estimated how many nucleated cells there were by amplifying reference gene primers. Profiled with immunoSEQ multiplex PCR; TCRdb holds only in-frame clones, not every one. V, J and clone size reflect that table, while D and trimming were determined from the DNA. The sample carries about 95,000 clones, around nine tenths recorded once. The clonotype was recovered from a man in his fifties or sixties with COVID-19, enrolled during active disease. The specimen sequenced was peripheral blood.

The DNA of the CDR3 is TGCGCCAGCAGCCAAGAGCGTACGTACAATGAGCAGTTCTTC. Protein sequence: CASSQERTYNEQFF. The genes are TRBV4-1 and TRBJ2-1; D remains ambiguous. V was cut by 0 bases and J by 4 bases, with 7 bases left in between. Germline V gene data show CDR1 as MGHRA and CDR2 as YSYEKL. The CDR3 extends over 14 amino acids.